The sequence of this TCR beta chain was determined in a study of T-cell reconstitution after alpha-beta-depleted transplantation in children. Points from the study as a whole: Where some patients showed high TCRbeta diversity at day 60, it came from recipient T cells and thymic progenitors that had survived. As was reported, about two months after transplant, alpha-beta T cells came from several hundred expanded graft clones. Counts and diversity of T cells one year after transplant came mostly from newly produced T cells.

Of note for this clonotype: Its specificity is not known.

Preparing the TCRbeta library involved the use of unique molecular identifiers. Via MiXCR, TCRdb re-called the PCR reads, giving one row per CDR3 protein. The table includes about 1,000,000 distinct CDR3 sequences, less than 30% detected once. The origin of this receptor is a boy under two years old who had a stem cell transplant for SCID, so the T cells may come from the graft donor. Sequencing used PBMCs, mostly from graft donor cells, obtained 360 days after TCRalphabeta/CD19-depleted stem cell transplant.

The CDR3: CASSFLAGVLTDTQYF. CDR3 nucleotide sequence: TGTGCCAGCAGTTTTCTAGCGGGGGTCCTCACAGATACGCAGTATTTT. The chain joins TRBV27 to TRBJ2-3; 10 nucleotides match TRBD2. CDR1 is MNHEY, CDR2 SMNVEV, per germline (reference sequence). This CDR3 comprises 16 residues. V shed 3 bases and J 2 bases; nucleotides not matched to a gene: 5.